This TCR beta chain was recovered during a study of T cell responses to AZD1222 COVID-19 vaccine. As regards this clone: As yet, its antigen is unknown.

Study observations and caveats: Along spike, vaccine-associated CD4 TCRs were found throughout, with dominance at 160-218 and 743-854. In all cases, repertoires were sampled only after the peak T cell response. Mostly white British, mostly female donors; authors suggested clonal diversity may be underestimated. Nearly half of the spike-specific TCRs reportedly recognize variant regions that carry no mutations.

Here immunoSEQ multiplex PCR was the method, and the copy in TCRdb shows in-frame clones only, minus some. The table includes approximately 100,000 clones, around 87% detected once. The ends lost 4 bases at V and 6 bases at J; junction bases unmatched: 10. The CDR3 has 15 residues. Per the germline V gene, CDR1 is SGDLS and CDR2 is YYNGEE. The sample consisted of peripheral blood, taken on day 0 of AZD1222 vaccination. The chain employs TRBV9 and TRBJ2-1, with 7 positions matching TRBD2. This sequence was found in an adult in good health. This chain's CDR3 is CASSLAAGVINEQFF. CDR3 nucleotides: TGTGCCAGCAGCTTAGCGGCGGGAGTTATCAATGAGCAGTTCTTC.